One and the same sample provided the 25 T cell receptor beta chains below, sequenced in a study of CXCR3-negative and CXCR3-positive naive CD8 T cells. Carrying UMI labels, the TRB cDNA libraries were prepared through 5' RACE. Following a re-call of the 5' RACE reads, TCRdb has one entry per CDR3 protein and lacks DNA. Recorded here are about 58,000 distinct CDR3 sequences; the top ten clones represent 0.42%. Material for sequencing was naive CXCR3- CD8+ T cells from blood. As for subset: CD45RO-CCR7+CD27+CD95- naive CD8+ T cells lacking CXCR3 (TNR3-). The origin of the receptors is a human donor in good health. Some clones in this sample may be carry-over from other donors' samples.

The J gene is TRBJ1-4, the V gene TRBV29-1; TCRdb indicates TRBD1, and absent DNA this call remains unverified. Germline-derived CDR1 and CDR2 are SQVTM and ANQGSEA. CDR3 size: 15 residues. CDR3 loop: CSVEETGTGNEKLFF.

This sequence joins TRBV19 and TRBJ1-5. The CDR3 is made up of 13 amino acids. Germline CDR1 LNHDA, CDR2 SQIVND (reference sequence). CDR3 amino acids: CASSIATIVPQHF.

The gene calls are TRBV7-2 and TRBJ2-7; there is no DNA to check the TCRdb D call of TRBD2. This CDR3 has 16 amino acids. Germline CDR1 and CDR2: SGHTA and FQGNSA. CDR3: CASSRGGTSGYYEQYF. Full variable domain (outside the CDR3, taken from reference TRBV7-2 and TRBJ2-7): GAGVSQSPSNKVTEKGKDVELRCDPISGHTALYWYRQSLGQGLEFLIYFQGNSAPDKSGLPSDRFSAERTGGSVSTLTIQRTQQEDSAVYLCASSRGGTSGYYEQYFGPGTRLTVT.

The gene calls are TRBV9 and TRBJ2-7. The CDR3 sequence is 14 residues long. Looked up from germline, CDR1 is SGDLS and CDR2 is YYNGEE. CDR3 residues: CASSVGIGAYEQYF.

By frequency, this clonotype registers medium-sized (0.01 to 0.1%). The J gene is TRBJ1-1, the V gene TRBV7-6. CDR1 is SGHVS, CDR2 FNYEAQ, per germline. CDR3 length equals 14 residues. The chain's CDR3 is CASSPRLANTEAFF.

This chain's CDR3 is CASGPGTTGYTF. The V call is TRBV10-1, the J call TRBJ1-2; TCRdb's D gene call, TRBD1, goes unchecked for lack of DNA. Germline CDR1 WNHNN, CDR2 SYGVQD (reference sequence). There are 12 residues in the CDR3.

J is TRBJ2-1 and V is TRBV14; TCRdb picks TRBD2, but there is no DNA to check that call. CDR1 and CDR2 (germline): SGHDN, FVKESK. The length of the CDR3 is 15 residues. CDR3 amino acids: CASSQTSGGANEQFF.

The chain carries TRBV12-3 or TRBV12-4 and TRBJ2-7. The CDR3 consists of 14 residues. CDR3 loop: CASSLTGKYYEQYF.

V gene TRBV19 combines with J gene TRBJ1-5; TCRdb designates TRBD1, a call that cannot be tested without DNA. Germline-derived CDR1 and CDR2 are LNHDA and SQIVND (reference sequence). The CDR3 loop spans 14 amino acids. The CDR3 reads CASSPPFSNQPQHF.

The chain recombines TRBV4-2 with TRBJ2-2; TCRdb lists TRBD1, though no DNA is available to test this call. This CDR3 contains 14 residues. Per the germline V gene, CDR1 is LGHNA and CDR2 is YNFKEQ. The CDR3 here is CASSQGGAFGELFF.

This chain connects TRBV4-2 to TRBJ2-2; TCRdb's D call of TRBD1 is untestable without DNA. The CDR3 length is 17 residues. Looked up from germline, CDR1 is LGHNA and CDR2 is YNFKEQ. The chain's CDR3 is CASSHDLAGAFTGELFF.

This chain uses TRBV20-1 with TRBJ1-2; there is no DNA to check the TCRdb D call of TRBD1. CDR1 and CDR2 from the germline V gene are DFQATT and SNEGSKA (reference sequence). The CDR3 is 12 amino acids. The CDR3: CSASSGYYGYTF.

The CDR3 here is CASSQEWNTGELFF. This chain uses TRBV14 with TRBJ2-2. CDR1 and CDR2 from the germline V gene are SGHDN and FVKESK. The CDR3 covers 14 residues.

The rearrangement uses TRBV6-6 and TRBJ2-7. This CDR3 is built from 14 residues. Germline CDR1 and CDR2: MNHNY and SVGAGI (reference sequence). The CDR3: CASSVETQSYEQYF.

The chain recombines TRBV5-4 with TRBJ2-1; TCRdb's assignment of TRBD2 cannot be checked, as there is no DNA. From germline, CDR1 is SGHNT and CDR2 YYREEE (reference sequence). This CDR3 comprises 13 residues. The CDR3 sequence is CASSPTSGNEQFF.

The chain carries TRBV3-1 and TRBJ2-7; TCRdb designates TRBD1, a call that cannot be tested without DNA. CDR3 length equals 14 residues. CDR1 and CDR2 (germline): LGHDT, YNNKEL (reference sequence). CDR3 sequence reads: CASSPGTASYEQYF.

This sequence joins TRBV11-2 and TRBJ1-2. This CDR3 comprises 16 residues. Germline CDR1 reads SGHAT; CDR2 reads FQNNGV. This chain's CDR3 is CASSLDPAGLNYGYTF. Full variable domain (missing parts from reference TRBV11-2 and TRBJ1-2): EAGVAQSPRYKIIEKRQSVAFWCNPISGHATLYWYQQILGQGPKLLIQFQNNGVVDDSQLPKDRFSAERLKGVDSTLKIQPAKLEDSAVYLCASSLDPAGLNYGYTFGSGTRLTVV.

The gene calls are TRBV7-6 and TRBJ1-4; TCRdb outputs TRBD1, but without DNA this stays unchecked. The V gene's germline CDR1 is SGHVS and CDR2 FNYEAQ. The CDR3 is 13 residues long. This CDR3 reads CASSAGESEKLLF.

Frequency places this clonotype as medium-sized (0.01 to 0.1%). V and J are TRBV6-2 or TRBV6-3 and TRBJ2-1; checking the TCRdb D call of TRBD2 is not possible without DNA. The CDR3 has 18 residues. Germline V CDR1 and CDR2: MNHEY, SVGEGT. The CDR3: CASSSSGLAGVSYNEQFF.

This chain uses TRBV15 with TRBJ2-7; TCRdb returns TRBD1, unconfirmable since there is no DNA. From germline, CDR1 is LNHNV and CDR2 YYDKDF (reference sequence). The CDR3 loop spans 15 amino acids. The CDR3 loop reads CATSRDKGTGYEQYF.

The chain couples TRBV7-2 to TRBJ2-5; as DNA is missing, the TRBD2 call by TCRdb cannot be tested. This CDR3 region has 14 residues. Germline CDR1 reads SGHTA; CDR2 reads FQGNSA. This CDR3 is CASSGGRGEETQYF.

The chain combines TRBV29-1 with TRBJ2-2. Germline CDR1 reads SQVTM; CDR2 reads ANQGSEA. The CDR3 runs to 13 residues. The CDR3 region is CSVTPANTGELFF.

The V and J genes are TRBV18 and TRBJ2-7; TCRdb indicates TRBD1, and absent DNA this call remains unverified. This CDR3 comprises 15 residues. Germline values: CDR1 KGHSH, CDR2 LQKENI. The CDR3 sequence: CASSPPLQGSYEQYF.

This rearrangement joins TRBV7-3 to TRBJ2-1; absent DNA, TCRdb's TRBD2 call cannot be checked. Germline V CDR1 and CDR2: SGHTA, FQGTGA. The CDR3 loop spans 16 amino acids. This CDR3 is CASSLPGLAGNNEQFF.

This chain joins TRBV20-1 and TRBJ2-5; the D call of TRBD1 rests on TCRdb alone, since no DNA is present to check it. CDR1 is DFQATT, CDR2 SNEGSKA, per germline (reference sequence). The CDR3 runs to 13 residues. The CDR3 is CSATPGQKETQYF.